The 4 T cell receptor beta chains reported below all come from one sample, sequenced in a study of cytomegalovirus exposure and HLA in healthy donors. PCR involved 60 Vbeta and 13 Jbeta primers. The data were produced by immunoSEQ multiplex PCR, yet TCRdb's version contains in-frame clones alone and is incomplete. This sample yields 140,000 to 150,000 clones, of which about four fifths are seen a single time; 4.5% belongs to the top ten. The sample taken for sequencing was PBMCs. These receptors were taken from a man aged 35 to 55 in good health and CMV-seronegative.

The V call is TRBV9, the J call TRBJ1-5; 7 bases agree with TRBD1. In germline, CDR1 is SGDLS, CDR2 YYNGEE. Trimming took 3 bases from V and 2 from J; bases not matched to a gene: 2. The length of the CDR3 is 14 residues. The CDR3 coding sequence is TGTGCCAGCAGCGGTGGGACAGGCAATCAGCCCCAGCATTTT. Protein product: CASSGGTGNQPQHF.

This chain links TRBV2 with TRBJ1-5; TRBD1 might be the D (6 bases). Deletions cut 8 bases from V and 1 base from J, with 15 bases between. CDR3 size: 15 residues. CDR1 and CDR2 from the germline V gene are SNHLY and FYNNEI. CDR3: CASGPDRLSNQPQHF. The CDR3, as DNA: TGTGCCAGCGGTCCGGACAGACTAAGCAATCAGCCCCAGCATTTT. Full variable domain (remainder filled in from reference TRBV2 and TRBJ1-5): EPEVTQTPSHQVTQMGQEVILRCVPISNHLYFYWYRQILGQKVEFLVSFYNNEISEKSEIFDDQFSVERPDGSNFTLKIRSTKLEDSAMYFCASGPDRLSNQPQHFGDGTRLSIL.

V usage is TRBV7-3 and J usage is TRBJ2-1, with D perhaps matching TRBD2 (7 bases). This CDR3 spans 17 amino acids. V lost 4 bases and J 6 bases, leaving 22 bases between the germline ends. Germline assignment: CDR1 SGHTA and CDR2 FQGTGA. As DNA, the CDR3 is TGTGCCAGCAGCTCGACGCCAATTATAGGGGGGGGCAATGAGCAGTTCTTC. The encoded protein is CASSSTPIIGGGNEQFF. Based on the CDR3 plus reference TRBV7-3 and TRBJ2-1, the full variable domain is GAGVSQTPSNKVTEKGKYVELRCDPISGHTALYWYRQSLGQGPEFLIYFQGTGAADDSGLPNDRFFAVRPEGSVSTLKIQRTERGDSAVYLCASSSTPIIGGGNEQFFGPGTRLTVL.

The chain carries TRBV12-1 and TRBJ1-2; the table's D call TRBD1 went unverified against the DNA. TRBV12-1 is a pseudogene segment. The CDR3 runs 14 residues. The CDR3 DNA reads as TGTGCCAGCAGCTTCCCACAGCTAAACTATGGCTACACCTTC. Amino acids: CASSFPQLNYGYTF.